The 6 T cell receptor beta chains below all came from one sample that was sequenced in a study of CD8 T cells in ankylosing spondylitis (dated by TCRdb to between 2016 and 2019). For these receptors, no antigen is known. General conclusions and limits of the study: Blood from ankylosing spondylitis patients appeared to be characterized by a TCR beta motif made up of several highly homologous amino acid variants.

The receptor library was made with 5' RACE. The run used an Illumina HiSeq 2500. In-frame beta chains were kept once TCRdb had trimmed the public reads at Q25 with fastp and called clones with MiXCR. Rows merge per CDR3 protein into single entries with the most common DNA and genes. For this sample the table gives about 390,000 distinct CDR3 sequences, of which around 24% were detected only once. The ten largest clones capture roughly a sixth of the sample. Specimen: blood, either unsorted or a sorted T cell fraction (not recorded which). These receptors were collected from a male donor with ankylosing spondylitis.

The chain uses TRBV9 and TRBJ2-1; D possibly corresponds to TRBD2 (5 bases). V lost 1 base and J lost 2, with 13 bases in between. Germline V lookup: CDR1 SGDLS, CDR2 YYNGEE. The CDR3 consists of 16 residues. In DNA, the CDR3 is TGTGCCAGCAGCGTACGGGATATGCGAACCTACAATGAGCAGTTCTTC. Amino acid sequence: CASSVRDMRTYNEQFF.

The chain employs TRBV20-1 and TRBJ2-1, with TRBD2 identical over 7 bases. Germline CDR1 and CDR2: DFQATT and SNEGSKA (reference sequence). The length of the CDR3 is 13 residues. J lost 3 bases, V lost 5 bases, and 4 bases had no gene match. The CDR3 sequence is CSASSGNYNEQFF. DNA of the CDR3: TGCAGTGCTTCCAGCGGGAACTACAATGAGCAGTTCTTC.

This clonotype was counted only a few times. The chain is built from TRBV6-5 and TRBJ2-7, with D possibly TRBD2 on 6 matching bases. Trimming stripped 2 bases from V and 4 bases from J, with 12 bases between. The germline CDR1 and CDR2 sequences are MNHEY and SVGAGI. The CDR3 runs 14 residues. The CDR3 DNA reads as TGTGCCAGCAGTTACGGTAGCGGAAGTTACGAGCAGTACTTC. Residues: CASSYGSGSYEQYF.

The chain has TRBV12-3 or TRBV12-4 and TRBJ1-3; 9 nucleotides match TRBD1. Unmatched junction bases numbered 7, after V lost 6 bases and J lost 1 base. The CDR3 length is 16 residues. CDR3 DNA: TGTGCCAGCAGACCCGGGACAGGGACGTCTGGAAACACCATATATTTT. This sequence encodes CASRPGTGTSGNTIYF.

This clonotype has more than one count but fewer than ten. For the CDR3, the DNA is TGTGCCACCAGTGATTTGCCAGGGACTAGCGTAAATGAGCAGTTCTTC. It translates to CATSDLPGTSVNEQFF. The rearrangement uses TRBV24-1 and TRBJ2-1, with 10 nucleotides matching TRBD2. J was trimmed by 7 bases and V by 0 bases; bases with no gene match: 5. This CDR3 has 16 residues. Germline loops: CDR1 KGHDR, CDR2 SFDVKD.

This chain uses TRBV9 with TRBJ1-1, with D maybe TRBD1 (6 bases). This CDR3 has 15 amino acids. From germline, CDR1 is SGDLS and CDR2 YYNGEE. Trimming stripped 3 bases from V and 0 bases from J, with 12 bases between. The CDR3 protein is CASSGHRVMNTEAFF. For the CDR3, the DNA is TGTGCCAGCAGCGGCCACAGGGTTATGAACACTGAAGCTTTCTTT.